Listed below are T cell receptor beta chains from one sample, sequenced in a study of blood T cell repertoires in COVID-19. Sequenced by immunoSEQ multiplex PCR; TCRdb stores in-frame clones only, minus some. Seen here are about 260,000 clones, about 88% observed once, and the top ten hold under 3.5%. Sequenced: PBMCs or T cells enriched from blood (not recorded which). Receptor source: a woman in her forties or fifties who had recovered from COVID-19. The CDR3 runs from the conserved cysteine through the conserved F or W. The order of the fields is J gene, V gene, CDR3 protein.

TRBJ2-1 TRBV28 CASSPSREQFF
TRBJ1-5 TRBV20-1 CSASYRGANQPQHF
TRBJ1-6 TRBV27 CASAPTGESGYNSPLHF
TRBJ2-7 TRBV18 CASSARQGVAYEQYF
TRBJ2-7 TRBV6-5 CASKTGTGGYEQYF
TRBJ2-3 TRBV5-1 CASSTGGQTDTQYF
TRBJ2-7 TRBV7-2 CASSLGPSYEQYF
TRBJ1-1 TRBV5-4 CASNGQGDTEAFF
TRBJ2-1 TRBV25-1 CASSVSGLAGPNEQFF
TRBJ2-2 TRBV11-2 CASSLGTSTGELFF
TRBJ1-1 TRBV30 CAWSLTENTEAFF
TRBJ2-7 TRBV10-1 CASSPGQGGREQYF
TRBJ2-1 TRBV20-1 CSASRPSGMGNEQFF
TRBJ2-7 TRBV3-1/TRBV3-2 CASSQVVASGRYEQYF
TRBJ2-7 TRBV28 CASSLFTNPSEQYF
TRBJ1-1 TRBV19 CASSSWTGGRTEAFF
TRBJ1-1 TRBV28 CASSLSPARARGF
TRBJ1-2 TRBV19 CASRDRGSTSYGYTF
TRBJ1-3 TRBV7-3 CASSSGLSSGNTIYF
TRBJ1-1 TRBV5-8 CASSGTGGALTEAFF
TRBJ1-2 TRBV11-2 CASSLQRIPNYGYTF
TRBJ2-7 TRBV18 CASSPDIALGEQYF
TRBJ2-7 TRBV3-1/TRBV3-2 CASSPVDLGTSYEQYF
TRBJ2-1 TRBV7-2 CASSLVREPANEQFF
TRBJ2-7 TRBV19 CASSMNGQGTYEQYF
TRBJ2-5 TRBV2 CASSSGTMQETQYF
TRBJ2-5 TRBV1 CTSSQDLSSGRANEETQYF
TRBJ1-1 TRBV5-3 CARSLGRGRAFF
TRBJ2-1 TRBV18 CASSPPNGGHNEQFF
TRBJ2-1 TRBV27 CASSPTPREQFF
TRBJ2-2 TRBV5-1 CASSGTSGGELFF
TRBJ2-1 TRBV11-2 CASSPARGEQFF
TRBJ1-1 TRBV6-2/TRBV6-3 CASSDRGMNTEAFF
TRBJ2-2 TRBV5-1 CASRGGVAITGELFF
TRBJ2-1 TRBV7-2 CASSLTRAADIFF
TRBJ2-1 TRBV27 CASRQIQGSSYNEQFF
TRBJ1-5 TRBV7-2 CASSSYQAQGQPQHF
TRBJ1-6 TRBV28 CASRAPGTAGGGYNSPLHF
TRBJ2-7 TRBV11-2 CASSPLAGAEYEQYF
TRBJ2-1 TRBV7-9 CASRRRTSGDNEQFF
TRBJ1-6 TRBV25-1 CASSEYPGTDSPLHF
TRBJ2-3 TRBV5-5 CASSFGLAGPDTQYF
TRBJ2-7 TRBV5-4 CASRPPGSDYEQYF
TRBJ1-4 TRBV18 CASSPNTGGGEKLFF
TRBJ2-3 TRBV30 CAWSPAGLATGTDTQYF
TRBJ2-3 TRBV1 CTSSRPGLAGGPRKHTQYF
TRBJ2-3 TRBV29-1 CSGVLAGKRDTQYF
TRBJ1-2 TRBV28 CASRGSTGSGYTF
TRBJ2-1 TRBV11-1 CASSSRGQGSYNEQFF
TRBJ1-1 TRBV7-8 CASSLGVSRVRNTEAFF
TRBJ1-6 TRBV19 CASSSQGGDNSPLHF
TRBJ1-4 TRBV3-1/TRBV3-2 CASSRRYGGPASNEKLFF